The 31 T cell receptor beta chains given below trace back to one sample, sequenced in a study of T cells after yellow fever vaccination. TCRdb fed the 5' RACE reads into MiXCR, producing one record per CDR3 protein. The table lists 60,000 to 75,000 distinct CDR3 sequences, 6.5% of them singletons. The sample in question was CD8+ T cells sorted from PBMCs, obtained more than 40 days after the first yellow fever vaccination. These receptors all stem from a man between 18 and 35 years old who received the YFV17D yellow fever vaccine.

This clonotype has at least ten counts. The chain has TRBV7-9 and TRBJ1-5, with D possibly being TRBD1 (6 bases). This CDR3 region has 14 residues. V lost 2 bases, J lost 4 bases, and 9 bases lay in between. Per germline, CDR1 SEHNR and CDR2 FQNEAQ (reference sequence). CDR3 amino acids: CASSLSTGNQPQHF. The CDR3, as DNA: TGTGCCAGCAGCTTATCAACAGGGAATCAGCCCCAGCATTTT.

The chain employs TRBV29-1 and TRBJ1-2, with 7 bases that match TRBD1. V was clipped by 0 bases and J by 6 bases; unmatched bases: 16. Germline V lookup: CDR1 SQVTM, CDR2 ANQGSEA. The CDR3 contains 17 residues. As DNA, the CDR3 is TGCAGCGTTGAAGACCCCATTGACAGGGCCTCCGCTGATGGCTACACCTTC. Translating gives CSVEDPIDRASADGYTF.

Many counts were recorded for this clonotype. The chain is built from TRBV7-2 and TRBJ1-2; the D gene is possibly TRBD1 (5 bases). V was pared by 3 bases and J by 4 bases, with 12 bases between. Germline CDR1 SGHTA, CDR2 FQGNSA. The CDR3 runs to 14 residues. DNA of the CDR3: TGTGCCAGCAGCTTGGGGACCCCGATCTATGGCTACACCTTC. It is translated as CASSLGTPIYGYTF.

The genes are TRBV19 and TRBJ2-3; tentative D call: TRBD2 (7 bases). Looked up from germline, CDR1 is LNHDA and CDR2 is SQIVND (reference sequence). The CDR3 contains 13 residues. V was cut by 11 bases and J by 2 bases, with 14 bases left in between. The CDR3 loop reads CAPTGGNTDTQYF. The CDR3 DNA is TGTGCCCCTACGGGGGGCAACACAGATACGCAGTATTTT. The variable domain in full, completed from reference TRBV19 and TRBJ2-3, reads DGGITQSPKYLFRKEGQNVTLSCEQNLNHDAMYWYRQDPGQGLRLIYYSQIVNDFQKGDIAEGYSVSREKKESFPLTVTSAQKNPTAFYLCAPTGGNTDTQYFGPGTRLTVL.

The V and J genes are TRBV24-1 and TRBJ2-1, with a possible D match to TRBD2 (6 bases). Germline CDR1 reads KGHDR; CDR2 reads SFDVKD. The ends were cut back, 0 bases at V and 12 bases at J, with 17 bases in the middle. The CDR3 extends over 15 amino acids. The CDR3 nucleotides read TGTGCCACCAGTGATTTGGGAGGGAGAGTTTTTGGGCAGTTCTTC. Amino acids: CATSDLGGRVFGQFF.

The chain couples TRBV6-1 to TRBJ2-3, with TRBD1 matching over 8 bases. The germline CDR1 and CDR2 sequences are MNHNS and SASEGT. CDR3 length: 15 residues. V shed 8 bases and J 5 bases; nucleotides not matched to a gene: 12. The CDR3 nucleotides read TGTGCCAGCGCGATCGGGGCAGGGGGCGAAGATACGCAGTATTTT. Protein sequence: CASAIGAGGEDTQYF.

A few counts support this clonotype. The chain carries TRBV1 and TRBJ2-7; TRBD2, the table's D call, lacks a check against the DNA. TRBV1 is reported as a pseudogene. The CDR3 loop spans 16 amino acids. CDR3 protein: CTSSQGVTLAEYEQYV. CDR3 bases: TGCACCAGCAGCCAGGGGGTCACGCTAGCGGAGTACGAGCAGTACGTC.

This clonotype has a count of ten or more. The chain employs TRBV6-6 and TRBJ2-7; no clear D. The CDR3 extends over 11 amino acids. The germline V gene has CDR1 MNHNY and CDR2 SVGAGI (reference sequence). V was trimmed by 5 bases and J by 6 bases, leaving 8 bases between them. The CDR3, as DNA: TGTGCCAGCAGTCCCCCTCCCGAGCAGTACTTC. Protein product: CASSPPPEQYF.

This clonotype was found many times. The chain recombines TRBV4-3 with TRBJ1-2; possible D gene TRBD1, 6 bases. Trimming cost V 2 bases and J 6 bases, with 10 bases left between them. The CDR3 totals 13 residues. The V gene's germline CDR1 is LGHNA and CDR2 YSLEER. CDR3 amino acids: CASSQNYRDGYTF. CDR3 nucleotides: TGCGCCAGCAGCCAAAATTACAGGGATGGCTACACCTTC.

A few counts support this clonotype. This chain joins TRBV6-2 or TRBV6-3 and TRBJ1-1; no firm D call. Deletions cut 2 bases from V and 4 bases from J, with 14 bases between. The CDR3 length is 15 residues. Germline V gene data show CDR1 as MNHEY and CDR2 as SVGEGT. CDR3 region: CASSYRLRGRTEAFF. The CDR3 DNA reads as TGTGCCAGCAGTTACCGCCTTCGAGGGCGCACTGAAGCTTTCTTT.

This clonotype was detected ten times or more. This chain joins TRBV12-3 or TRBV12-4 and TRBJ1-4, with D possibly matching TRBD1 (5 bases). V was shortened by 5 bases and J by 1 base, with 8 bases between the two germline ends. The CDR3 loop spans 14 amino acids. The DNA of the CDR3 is TGTGCCAGCAGTCTGGGGGGAACTAATGAAAAACTGTTTTTT. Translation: CASSLGGTNEKLFF.

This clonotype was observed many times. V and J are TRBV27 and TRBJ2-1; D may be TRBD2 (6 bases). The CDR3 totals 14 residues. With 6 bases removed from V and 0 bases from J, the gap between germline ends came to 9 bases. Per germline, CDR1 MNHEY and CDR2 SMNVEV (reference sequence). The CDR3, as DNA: TGTGCCAGCAGCTTCGGGGGCTCCTACAATGAGCAGTTCTTC. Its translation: CASSFGGSYNEQFF.

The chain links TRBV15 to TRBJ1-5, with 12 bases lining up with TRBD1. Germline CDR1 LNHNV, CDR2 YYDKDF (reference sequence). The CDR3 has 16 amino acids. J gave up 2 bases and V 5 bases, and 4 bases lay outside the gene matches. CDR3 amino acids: CATSGDRGLGNQPQHF. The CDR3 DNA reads TGTGCCACCAGCGGGGACAGGGGGCTGGGCAATCAGCCCCAGCATTTT.

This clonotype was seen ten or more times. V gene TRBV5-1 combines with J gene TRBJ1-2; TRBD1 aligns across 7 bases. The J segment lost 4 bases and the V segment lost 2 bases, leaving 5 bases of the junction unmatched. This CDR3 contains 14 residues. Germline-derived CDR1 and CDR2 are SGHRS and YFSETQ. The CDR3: CASSFGTAFYGYTF. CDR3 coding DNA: TGCGCCAGCAGCTTCGGGACAGCGTTCTATGGCTACACCTTC.

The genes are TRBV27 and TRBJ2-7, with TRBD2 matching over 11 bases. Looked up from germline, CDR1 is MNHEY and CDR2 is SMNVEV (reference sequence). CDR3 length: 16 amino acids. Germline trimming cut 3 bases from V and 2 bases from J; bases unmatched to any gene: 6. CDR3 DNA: TGTGCCAGCAGTTTCCTAGGGACTAGCGGAACCTACGAGCAGTACTTC. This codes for CASSFLGTSGTYEQYF.

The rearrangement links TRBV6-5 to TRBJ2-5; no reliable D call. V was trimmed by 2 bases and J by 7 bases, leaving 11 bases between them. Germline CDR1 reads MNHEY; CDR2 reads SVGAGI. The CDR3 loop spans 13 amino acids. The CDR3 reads CASSYVGSGTQYF. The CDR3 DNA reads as TGTGCCAGCAGTTACGTTGGGTCGGGGACCCAGTACTTC.

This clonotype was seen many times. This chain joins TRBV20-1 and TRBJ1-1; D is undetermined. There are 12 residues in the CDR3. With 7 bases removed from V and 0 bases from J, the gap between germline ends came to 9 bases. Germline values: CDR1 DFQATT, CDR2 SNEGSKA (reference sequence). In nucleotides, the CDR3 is TGCAGTGGGGTCGTGTTGAACACTGAAGCTTTCTTT. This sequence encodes CSGVVLNTEAFF.

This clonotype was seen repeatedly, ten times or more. CDR3: CASSLLGAVQETQYF. CDR3 DNA: TGTGCCAGCAGCTTACTGGGGGCAGTCCAAGAGACCCAGTACTTC. This chain connects TRBV7-2 to TRBJ2-5; tentative D call: TRBD1 (6 bases). Germline V gives CDR1 SGHTA, CDR2 FQGNSA. The length of the CDR3 is 15 residues. Trimming removed 2 bases at V and 1 base at J, with 11 bases between.

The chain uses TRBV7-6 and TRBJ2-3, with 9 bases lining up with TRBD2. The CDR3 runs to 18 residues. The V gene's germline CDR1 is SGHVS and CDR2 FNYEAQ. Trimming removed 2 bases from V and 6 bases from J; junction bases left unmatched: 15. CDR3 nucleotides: TGTGCCAGCAGCTTAACCGCGGGGGGGCCGGTTCAGGTGGATACGCAGTATTTT. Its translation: CASSLTAGGPVQVDTQYF.

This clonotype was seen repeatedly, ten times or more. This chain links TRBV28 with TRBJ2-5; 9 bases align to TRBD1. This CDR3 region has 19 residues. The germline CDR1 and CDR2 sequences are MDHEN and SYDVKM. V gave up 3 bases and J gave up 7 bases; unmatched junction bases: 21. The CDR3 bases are TGTGCCAGCAGTTTTTCCGTCACTCAACTATCCGGGACAGGGAGGACCCAGTACTTC. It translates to CASSFSVTQLSGTGRTQYF.

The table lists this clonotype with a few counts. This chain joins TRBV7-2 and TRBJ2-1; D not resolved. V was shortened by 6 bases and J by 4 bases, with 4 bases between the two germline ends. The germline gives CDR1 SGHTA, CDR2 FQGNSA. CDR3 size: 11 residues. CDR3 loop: CASSYYNEQFF. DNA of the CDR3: TGTGCCAGCAGTTATTACAATGAGCAGTTCTTC.

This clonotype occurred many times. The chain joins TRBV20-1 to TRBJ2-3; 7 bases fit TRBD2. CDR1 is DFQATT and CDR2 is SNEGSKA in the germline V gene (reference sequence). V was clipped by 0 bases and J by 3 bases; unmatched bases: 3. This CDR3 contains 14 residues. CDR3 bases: TGCAGTGCTAGAGATCTAGCGGTTACAGATACGCAGTATTTT. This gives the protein CSARDLAVTDTQYF.

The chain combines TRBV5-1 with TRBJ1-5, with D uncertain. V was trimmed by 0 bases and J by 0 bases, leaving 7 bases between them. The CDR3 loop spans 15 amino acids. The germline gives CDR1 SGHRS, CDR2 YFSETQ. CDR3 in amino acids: CASSLAGNSNQPQHF. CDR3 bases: TGCGCCAGCAGCTTGGCGGGGAATAGCAATCAGCCCCAGCATTTT.

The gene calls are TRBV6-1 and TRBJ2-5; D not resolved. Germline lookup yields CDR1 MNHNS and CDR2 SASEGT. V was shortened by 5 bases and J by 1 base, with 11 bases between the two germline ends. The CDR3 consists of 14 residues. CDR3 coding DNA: TGTGCCAGCAGTCAACTGGGAACCCAAGAGACCCAGTACTTC. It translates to CASSQLGTQETQYF.

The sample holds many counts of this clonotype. The CDR3 bases are TGTGCCAGCAGTGAAGGGGCAGTCCTCGAGCAGTACGTC. Encoded protein: CASSEGAVLEQYV. The genes are TRBV6-1 and TRBJ2-7; D gene ambiguous. V was clipped by 1 base and J by 6 bases, with 10 bases between them. The CDR3 covers 13 residues. The V gene's germline CDR1 is MNHNS and CDR2 SASEGT.

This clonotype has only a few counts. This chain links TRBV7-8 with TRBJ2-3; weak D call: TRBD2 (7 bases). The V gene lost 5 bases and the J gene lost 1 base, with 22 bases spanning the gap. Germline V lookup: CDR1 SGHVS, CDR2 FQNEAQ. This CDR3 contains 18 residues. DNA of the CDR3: TGTGCCAGCAGCCCCCAGCTCCGGGGGGCGCGCCGCACAGATACGCAGTATTTT. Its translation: CASSPQLRGARRTDTQYF.

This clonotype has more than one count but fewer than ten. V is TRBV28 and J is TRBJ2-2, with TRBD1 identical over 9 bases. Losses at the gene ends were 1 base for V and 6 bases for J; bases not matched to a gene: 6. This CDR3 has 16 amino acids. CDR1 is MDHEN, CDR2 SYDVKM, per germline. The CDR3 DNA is TGTGCCAGCAGTTTATACAGGGGGCTTAACGCCGGGGAGCTGTTTTTT. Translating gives CASSLYRGLNAGELFF. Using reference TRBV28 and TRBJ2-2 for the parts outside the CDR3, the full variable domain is DVKVTQSSRYLVKRTGEKVFLECVQDMDHENMFWYRQDPGLGLRLIYFSYDVKMKEKGDIPEGYSVSREKKERFSLILESASTNQTSMYLCASSLYRGLNAGELFFGEGSRLTVL.

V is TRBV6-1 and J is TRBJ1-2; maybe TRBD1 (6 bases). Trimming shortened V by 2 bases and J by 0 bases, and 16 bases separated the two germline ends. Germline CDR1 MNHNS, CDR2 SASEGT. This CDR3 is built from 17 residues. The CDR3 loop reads CASSEKRGAGANYGYTF. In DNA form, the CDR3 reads TGTGCCAGCAGTGAAAAGCGGGGGGCAGGAGCTAACTATGGCTACACCTTC.

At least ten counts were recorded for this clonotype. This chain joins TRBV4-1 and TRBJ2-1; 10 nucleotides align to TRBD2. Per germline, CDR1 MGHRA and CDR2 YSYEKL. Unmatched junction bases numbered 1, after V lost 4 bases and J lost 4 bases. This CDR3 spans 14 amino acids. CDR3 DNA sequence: TGCGCCAGCAGCCCACTAGCGGGGTACAATGAGCAGTTCTTC. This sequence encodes CASSPLAGYNEQFF.

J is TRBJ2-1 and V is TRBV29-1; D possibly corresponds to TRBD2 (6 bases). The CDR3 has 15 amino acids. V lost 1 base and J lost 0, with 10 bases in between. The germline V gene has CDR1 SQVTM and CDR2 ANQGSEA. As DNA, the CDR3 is TGCAGCGTTGAAGCGCCGACTAGCTCCTACAATGAGCAGTTCTTC. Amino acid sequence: CSVEAPTSSYNEQFF.

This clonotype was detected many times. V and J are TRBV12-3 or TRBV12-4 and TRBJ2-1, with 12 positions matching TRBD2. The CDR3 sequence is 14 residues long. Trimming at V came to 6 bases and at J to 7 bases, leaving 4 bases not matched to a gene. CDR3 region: CASRSSGGGNEQFF. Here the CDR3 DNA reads TGTGCCAGCAGGTCTAGCGGGGGGGGGAATGAGCAGTTCTTC.